The 23 T cell receptor beta chains given below trace back to one sample, sequenced in a study of blood T cell repertoires in COVID-19. Clones were sequenced by immunoSEQ multiplex PCR, and TCRdb holds only the in-frame ones, with some missing. The sample holds 25,000 to 35,000 clones; around 90% are singletons and the top ten take over 8%. The specimen was peripheral blood. The receptors shown here come from a human donor with active COVID-19. The donor label of this sample is uncertain.

This chain uses TRBV2 with TRBJ1-4, with D possibly matching TRBD1 (5 bases). The CDR3 consists of 14 residues. Germline-derived CDR1 and CDR2 are SNHLY and FYNNEI. V lost 2 bases to trimming and J lost 7 bases, with 11 bases between them. CDR3 sequence (DNA): TGTGCCAGCAGTGAACGCAGGGAAGGTGAAAAACTGTTTTTT. The encoded protein is CASSERREGEKLFF.

The chain employs TRBV20-1 and TRBJ2-1; 9 nucleotides line up with TRBD2. CDR1 is DFQATT, CDR2 SNEGSKA, per germline (reference sequence). The CDR3 is 14 amino acids. J lost 0 bases, V lost 3 bases, and 0 bases had no gene match. The CDR3 region is CSASSGSSYNEQFF. CDR3 nucleotide sequence: TGCAGTGCTAGTAGCGGGAGCTCCTACAATGAGCAGTTCTTC.

In its sample, this clone was seen once. CDR3 sequence (DNA): TGCAGTGCTAGTTTAGGGGGCAGTGGCAATGAGCAGTTCTTC. Amino acids: CSASLGGSGNEQFF. The V call is TRBV20-1, the J call TRBJ2-1, with 7 bases that match TRBD1. The CDR3 length is 14 residues. Germline V gene lookup returns CDR1 DFQATT and CDR2 SNEGSKA (reference sequence). The junction had 8 bases not matched to a gene; V was cut back by 3 bases and J by 6 bases.

Comments on this clone: The germline gene is not matched at one end of the junction; a read error may be the cause. The genes are TRBV3-1 (or the pseudogene TRBV3-2) and TRBJ2-5; D gene uncertain. Germline CDR1 and CDR2: LGHDT and YNNKEL (reference sequence). This CDR3 has 17 residues. This chain's CDR3 is CASSQDFGGVKLEAQYF. The CDR3 DNA sequence: TGTGCCAGCAGCCAAGATTTCGGCGGCGTAAAATTAGAGGCCCAGTACTTC.

V is TRBV7-8 and J is TRBJ2-7; 7 nucleotides align to TRBD1. This CDR3 region has 14 residues. The germline V gene has CDR1 SGHVS and CDR2 FQNEAQ. V was pared by 5 bases and J by 0 bases, with 4 bases of the junction left unmatched. Written as DNA, the CDR3 is TGTGCCAGCAGCCCGACAGGGAACTCCTACGAGCAGTACTTC. Encoded protein: CASSPTGNSYEQYF.

This clone was seen only a few times. The chain uses TRBV7-3 and TRBJ2-1; 7 bases align to TRBD2. V trimming: 1 base; J trimming: 9 bases; junction bases outside the gene matches: 12. The CDR3 loop spans 16 amino acids. Germline loops: CDR1 SGHTA, CDR2 FQGTGA. The CDR3 here is CASSLMAGVMVSEQFF. As DNA, the CDR3 is TGTGCCAGCAGCTTAATGGCGGGAGTCATGGTTAGTGAGCAGTTCTTC.

The V call is TRBV7-3, the J call TRBJ1-1; TRBD1 aligns across 7 bases. The germline CDR1 and CDR2 sequences are SGHTA and FQGTGA. The CDR3 is made up of 13 amino acids. V was pared by 6 bases and J by 5 bases, with 6 bases of the junction left unmatched. As DNA, the CDR3 is TGTGCCAGCAGTGTTACAGGGGAAACTGAAGCTTTCTTT. This translates into CASSVTGETEAFF.

The chain couples TRBV18 to TRBJ2-3; maybe TRBD2 (5 bases). CDR1 is KGHSH and CDR2 is LQKENI in the germline V gene. The V end was cut by 3 bases, the J end by 4 bases, with 8 bases between. The CDR3 extends over 13 amino acids. Written as DNA, the CDR3 is TGTGCCAGCTCACCGAGGGAAGCAGATACGCAGTATTTT. As protein: CASSPREADTQYF.

The chain employs TRBV7-9 and TRBJ1-4; 7 bases line up with TRBD1. With V trimmed by 4 bases and J by 0 bases, 5 bases remained unmatched. In germline, CDR1 is SEHNR, CDR2 FQNEAQ (reference sequence). The CDR3 is made up of 16 amino acids. CDR3 protein: CASSYGQAATNEKLFF. The DNA for the CDR3 is TGTGCCAGCAGCTACGGACAGGCCGCAACTAATGAAAAACTGTTTTTT.

Only one count was recorded for this clone. The V and J genes are TRBV19 and TRBJ1-1; 8 bases are a match to TRBD1. CDR1 is LNHDA and CDR2 is SQIVND in the germline V gene (reference sequence). The CDR3 spans 15 residues. Losses at the gene ends were 4 bases for V and 0 bases for J; bases not matched to a gene: 4. The CDR3 DNA reads as TGTGCCAGTAGTACCCGGACAGGGATGAACACTGAAGCTTTCTTT. It codes for CASSTRTGMNTEAFF. Based on the CDR3 plus reference TRBV19 and TRBJ1-1, the full variable domain is DGGITQSPKYLFRKEGQNVTLSCEQNLNHDAMYWYRQDPGQGLRLIYYSQIVNDFQKGDIAEGYSVSREKKESFPLTVTSAQKNPTAFYLCASSTRTGMNTEAFFGQGTRLTVV.

This clone was detected once. The chain employs TRBV28 and TRBJ2-3; 7 bases map to TRBD2. V dropped 2 bases and J dropped 4; count of bases not matched to a gene: 12. This CDR3 region has 17 residues. CDR1 MDHEN and CDR2 SYDVKM come from the germline V gene. For the CDR3, the DNA is TGTGCCAGCAGTTTAACGGAAGCGGGAAATCGGGCAGATACGCAGTATTTT. It encodes CASSLTEAGNRADTQYF.

V and J are TRBV9 and TRBJ2-7; possible D gene TRBD1, 6 bases. V was clipped by 0 bases and J by 5 bases, with 15 bases between them. This CDR3 spans 15 amino acids. Germline CDR1 SGDLS, CDR2 YYNGEE. The CDR3 spells CASSVAGRGLDEQYF. CDR3 DNA: TGTGCCAGCAGCGTAGCGGGCAGGGGATTGGACGAGCAGTACTTC.

The V and J genes are TRBV27 and TRBJ2-7; 8 nucleotides agree with TRBD2. The CDR3 covers 14 residues. J lost 2 bases, V lost 5 bases, and 5 bases had no gene match. Germline loops: CDR1 MNHEY, CDR2 SMNVEV (reference sequence). The CDR3 is CASSPQRGTYEQYF. Written as DNA, the CDR3 is TGTGCCAGCAGTCCCCAGCGGGGGACCTACGAGCAGTACTTC.

This chain links TRBV2 with TRBJ2-1; 7 positions match TRBD2. With V trimmed by 4 bases and J by 9 bases, 6 bases remained unmatched. CDR1 is SNHLY and CDR2 is FYNNEI in the germline V gene. The CDR3 spans 13 residues. CDR3 nucleotides: TGTGCCAGCAGTGCCTTGACTAGCAGTGAGCAGTTCTTC. Its protein product is CASSALTSSEQFF.

The rearrangement uses TRBV14 and TRBJ2-1, with 10 bases lining up with TRBD2. Germline V gives CDR1 SGHDN, CDR2 FVKESK. CDR3 size: 15 residues. Losses at the gene ends were 3 bases for V and 2 bases for J; bases not matched to a gene: 1. The CDR3 DNA follows: TGTGCCAGCAGCCATAGCGGGGGGACCTACAATGAGCAGTTCTTC. This gives the protein CASSHSGGTYNEQFF. Full variable domain (rest looked up from reference TRBV14 and TRBJ2-1): EAGVTQFPSHSVIEKGQTVTLRCDPISGHDNLYWYRRVMGKEIKFLLHFVKESKQDESGMPNNRFLAERTGGTYSTLKVQPAELEDSGVYFCASSHSGGTYNEQFFGPGTRLTVL.

The chain has TRBV6-5 and TRBJ2-2, with D perhaps matching TRBD2 (5 bases). The CDR3 runs 15 residues. Trimming removed 4 bases from V and 1 base from J, with 10 bases in between. The germline V gene encodes CDR1 MNHEY and CDR2 SVGAGI. The DNA of the CDR3 is TGTGCCAGCAGTTTGCGGACTGAGAACACCGGGGAGCTGTTTTTT. Translating gives CASSLRTENTGELFF.

The chain recombines TRBV19 with TRBJ1-2, with 8 bases fitting TRBD1. Germline V CDR1 and CDR2: LNHDA, SQIVND (reference sequence). CDR3 length: 14 residues. V dropped 6 bases and J dropped 0; count of bases not matched to a gene: 3. In DNA, the CDR3 is TGTGCCAGTAGCAGGACAGGGTCTAACTATGGCTACACCTTC. Its translation: CASSRTGSNYGYTF.

The V and J genes are TRBV12-5 and TRBJ2-7, with unresolved D. CDR1 and CDR2 (germline): LGHNT, FRNRAP. The CDR3 has 11 amino acids. Trimming took off 5 bases at V and 2 bases at J, with 4 bases between the two ends. The CDR3 reads CASGQTYEQYF. The DNA for the CDR3 is TGTGCTAGTGGTCAAACCTACGAGCAGTACTTC.

The chain employs TRBV7-2 and TRBJ2-7; D is perhaps TRBD2 (5 bases). V lost 3 bases and J lost 1, with 13 bases in between. The CDR3 length is 15 residues. Germline V gives CDR1 SGHTA, CDR2 FQGNSA. Here the CDR3 reads CASSFLLARSYEQYF. CDR3 in DNA: TGTGCCAGCAGCTTCCTTCTAGCTAGGTCCTACGAGCAGTACTTC.

J is TRBJ2-1 and V is TRBV10-2; no clear D. Germline assignment: CDR1 WSHSY and CDR2 SAAADI. V was trimmed by 2 bases and J by 1 base, leaving 9 bases between them. There are 15 residues in the CDR3. CDR3 sequence: CASSEMSVSYNEQFF. CDR3 DNA: TGCGCCAGCAGTGAGATGTCAGTATCCTACAATGAGCAGTTCTTC.

The chain is built from TRBV5-5 and TRBJ2-1; 7 bases fit TRBD1. J gave up 7 bases and V 5 bases, and 9 bases lay outside the gene matches. Germline CDR1 is SGHKS and CDR2 is YYEKEE (reference sequence). The CDR3 extends over 14 amino acids. Here the CDR3 reads CASRFSTGRNEQFF. DNA for the CDR3: TGTGCCAGCAGATTCTCGACAGGGCGGAATGAGCAGTTCTTC.

This chain uses TRBV7-9 with TRBJ2-7, with D maybe TRBD1 (5 bases). The CDR3 is made up of 15 amino acids. The ends were cut back, 5 bases at V and 0 bases at J, with 14 bases in the middle. Per germline, CDR1 SEHNR and CDR2 FQNEAQ (reference sequence). The DNA for the CDR3 is TGTGCCAGCAGCCCTAACGAAGGGGCCTCCTACGAGCAGTACTTC. Protein product: CASSPNEGASYEQYF.

This chain connects TRBV3-1 (or the pseudogene TRBV3-2) to TRBJ2-2, with 8 bases aligning to TRBD1. This CDR3 has 16 amino acids. After removal of 3 bases from V and 9 bases from J, the junction contained 12 bases not matched to a gene. Germline V gene sequence: CDR1 LGHDT, CDR2 YNNKEL (reference sequence). DNA for the CDR3: TGTGCCAGCAGCCAGCCGCAGTCAGGGGGCGCGAGGGAGCTGTTTTTT. Translation: CASSQPQSGGARELFF.